Reported below is one T cell receptor beta chain. Its matching antigen is unknown. The entry originates in a study of immune evolution from preneoplasia to lung adenocarcinoma. The protocol was immunoSEQ multiplex PCR, while the TCRdb copy is restricted to in-frame clones and leaves out a portion. Of about 26,000 clones listed, just under 75% are singletons. Between the mid-2010s and the late 2010s, patients underwent resection in Japan or China. Per the germline V gene, CDR1 is KGHSH and CDR2 is LQKENI. Deletions cut 3 bases from V and 0 bases from J, with 15 bases between. CDR3 length equals 17 residues. Study results and caveats: Normal lung had the highest top T cell clone frequencies.

The rearrangement joins TRBV18 to TRBJ2-4; D is possibly TRBD1 (5 bases). The sample consisted of FFPE invasive lung adenocarcinoma tissue. The clonotype comes from a person aged 55 to 69 with invasive lung adenocarcinoma. Some clones in this sample may be carry-over from other donors' samples. Here the CDR3 reads CASSPEGARLAKNIQYF. CDR3 sequence (DNA): TGTGCCAGCTCACCGGAAGGGGCGCGGTTAGCCAAAAACATTCAGTACTTC.